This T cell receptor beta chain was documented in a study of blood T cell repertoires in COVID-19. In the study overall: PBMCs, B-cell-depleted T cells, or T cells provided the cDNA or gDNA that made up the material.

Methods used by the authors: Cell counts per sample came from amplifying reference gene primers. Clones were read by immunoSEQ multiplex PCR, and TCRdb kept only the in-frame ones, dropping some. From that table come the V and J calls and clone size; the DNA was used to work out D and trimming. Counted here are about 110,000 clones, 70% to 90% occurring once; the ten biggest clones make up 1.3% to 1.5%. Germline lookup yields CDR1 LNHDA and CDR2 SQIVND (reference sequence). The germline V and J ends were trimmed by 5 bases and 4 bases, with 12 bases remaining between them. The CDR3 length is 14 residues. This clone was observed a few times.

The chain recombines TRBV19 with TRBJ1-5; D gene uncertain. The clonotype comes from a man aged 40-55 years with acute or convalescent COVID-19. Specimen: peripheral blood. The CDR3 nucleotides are TGTGCCAGTAGTGCTCCGGGTTTTAATCAGCCCCAGCATTTT. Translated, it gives CASSAPGFNQPQHF. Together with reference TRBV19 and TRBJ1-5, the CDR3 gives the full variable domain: DGGITQSPKYLFRKEGQNVTLSCEQNLNHDAMYWYRQDPGQGLRLIYYSQIVNDFQKGDIAEGYSVSREKKESFPLTVTSAQKNPTAFYLCASSAPGFNQPQHFGDGTRLSIL.